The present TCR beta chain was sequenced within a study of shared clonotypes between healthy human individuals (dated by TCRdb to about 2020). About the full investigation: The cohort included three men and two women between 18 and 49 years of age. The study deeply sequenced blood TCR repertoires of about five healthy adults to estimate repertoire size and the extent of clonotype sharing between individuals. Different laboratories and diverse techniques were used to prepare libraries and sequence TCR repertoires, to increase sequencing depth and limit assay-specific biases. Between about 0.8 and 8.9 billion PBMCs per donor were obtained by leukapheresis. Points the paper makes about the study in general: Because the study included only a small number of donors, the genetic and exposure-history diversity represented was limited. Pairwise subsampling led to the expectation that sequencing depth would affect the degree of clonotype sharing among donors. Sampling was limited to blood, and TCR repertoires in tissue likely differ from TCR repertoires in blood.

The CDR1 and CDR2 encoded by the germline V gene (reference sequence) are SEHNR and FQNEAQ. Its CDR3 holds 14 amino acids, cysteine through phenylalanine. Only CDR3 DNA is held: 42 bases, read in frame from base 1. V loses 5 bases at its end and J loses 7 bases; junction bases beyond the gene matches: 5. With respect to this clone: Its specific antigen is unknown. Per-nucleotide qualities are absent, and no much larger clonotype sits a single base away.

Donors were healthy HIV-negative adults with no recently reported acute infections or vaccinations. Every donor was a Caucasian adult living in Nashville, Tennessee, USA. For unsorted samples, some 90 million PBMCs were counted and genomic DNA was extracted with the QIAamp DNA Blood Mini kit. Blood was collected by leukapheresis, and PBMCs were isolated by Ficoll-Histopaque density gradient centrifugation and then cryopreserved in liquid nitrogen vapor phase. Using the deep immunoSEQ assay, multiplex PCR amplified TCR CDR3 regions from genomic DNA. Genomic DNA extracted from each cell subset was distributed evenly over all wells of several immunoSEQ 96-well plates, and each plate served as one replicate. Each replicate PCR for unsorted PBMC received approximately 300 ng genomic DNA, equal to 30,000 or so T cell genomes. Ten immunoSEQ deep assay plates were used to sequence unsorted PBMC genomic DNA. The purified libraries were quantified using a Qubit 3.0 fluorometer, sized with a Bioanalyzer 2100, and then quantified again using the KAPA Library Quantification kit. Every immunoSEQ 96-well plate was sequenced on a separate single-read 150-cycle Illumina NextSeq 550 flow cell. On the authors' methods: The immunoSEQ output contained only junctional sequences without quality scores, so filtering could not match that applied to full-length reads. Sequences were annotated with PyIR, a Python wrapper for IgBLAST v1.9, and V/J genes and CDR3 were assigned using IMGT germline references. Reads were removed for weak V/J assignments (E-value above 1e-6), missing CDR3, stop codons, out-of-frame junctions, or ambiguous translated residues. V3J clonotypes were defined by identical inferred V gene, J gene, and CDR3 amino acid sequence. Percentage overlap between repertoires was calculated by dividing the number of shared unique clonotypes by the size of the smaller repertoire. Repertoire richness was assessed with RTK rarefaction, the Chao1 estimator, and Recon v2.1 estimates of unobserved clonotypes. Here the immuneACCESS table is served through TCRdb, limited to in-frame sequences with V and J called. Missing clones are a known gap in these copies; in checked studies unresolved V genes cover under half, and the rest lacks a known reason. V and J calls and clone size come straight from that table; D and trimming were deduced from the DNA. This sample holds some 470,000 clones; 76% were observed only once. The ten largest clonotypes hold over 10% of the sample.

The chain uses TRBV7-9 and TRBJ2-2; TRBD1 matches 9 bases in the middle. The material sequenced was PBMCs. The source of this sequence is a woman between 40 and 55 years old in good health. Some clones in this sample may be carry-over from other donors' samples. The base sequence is TGTGCCAGCAGCGGGGGACAGGGCAACGGGGAGCTGTTTTTT. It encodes CASSGGQGNGELFF.